The 8 T cell receptor beta chains given below trace back to one sample, sequenced in a study of blood T cell repertoires in COVID-19. Repertoires were generated with immunoSEQ multiplex PCR, while TCRdb's copy carries only in-frame clones and drops some. The sample consists of 30,000 to 45,000 clones, more than 80% of them appearing once. Sequenced input: peripheral blood. These receptors came from a human donor in a cohort sampled during active or convalescent COVID-19. The donor label of this sample is uncertain.

J is TRBJ2-4 and V is TRBV4-3; TRBD2 might be the D (5 bases). Germline V lookup: CDR1 LGHNA, CDR2 YSLEER. CDR3 size: 17 residues. V was shortened by 0 bases and J by 5 bases, with 17 bases between the two germline ends. CDR3 amino acids: CASSQDLGVFGENIQYF. CDR3 in DNA: TGCGCCAGCAGCCAAGATCTCGGGGTTTTTGGCGAAAACATTCAGTACTTC.

V and J are TRBV5-1 and TRBJ2-1; 7 positions agree with TRBD2. The CDR3 is 15 amino acids. V lost 0 bases to trimming and J lost 0 bases; unmatched junction nucleotides: 0. In germline, CDR1 is SGHRS, CDR2 YFSETQ. The CDR3 bases are TGCGCCAGCAGCTTGGGGACTAGCTCCTACAATGAGCAGTTCTTC. Its translation is CASSLGTSSYNEQFF.

The chain recombines TRBV6-5 with TRBJ1-4, with 9 bases matching TRBD1. The germline gives CDR1 MNHEY, CDR2 SVGAGI. The CDR3 loop spans 13 amino acids. V dropped 8 bases and J dropped 7; count of bases not matched to a gene: 5. The CDR3 region is CASRNRGREKLFF. The CDR3 DNA reads as TGTGCCAGCCGGAACAGGGGGCGTGAAAAACTGTTTTTT.

This clone has just a few counts. This sequence joins TRBV5-1 and TRBJ1-1, with 7 bases lining up with TRBD1. This CDR3 has 14 residues. Germline lookup yields CDR1 SGHRS and CDR2 YFSETQ. After removal of 0 bases from V and 5 bases from J, the junction contained 4 bases not matched to a gene. In DNA, the CDR3 is TGCGCCAGCAGCTTGGGCAGGGGGACTACTGAAGCTTTCTTT. Translated: CASSLGRGTTEAFF.

V gene TRBV19 combines with J gene TRBJ1-1; no reliable D call. CDR3 length: 15 amino acids. CDR1 is LNHDA and CDR2 is SQIVND in the germline V gene (reference sequence). The V end lost 0 bases, the J end lost 6 bases, and 14 bases lay between the germline ends. The CDR3 coding sequence is TGTGCCAGTAGTATAGATCTCAGGACTGACGCTGAAGCTTTCTTT. Amino acids: CASSIDLRTDAEAFF.

The chain carries TRBV18 and TRBJ1-5, with D tentatively TRBD1 (6 bases). CDR1 KGHSH and CDR2 LQKENI come from the germline V gene. The CDR3 spans 13 residues. Trimming pared 2 bases from V and 7 bases from J, leaving 9 bases between. This CDR3 reads CASSPAGVQPQHF. CDR3 bases: TGTGCCAGCTCACCAGCAGGGGTCCAGCCCCAGCATTTT.

The CDR3 DNA reads TGTGCCAGCAGCAACAGACAGGACCCTCACTCTGGGGCCAACGTCCTGACTTTC. Protein: CASSNRQDPHSGANVLTF. The chain couples TRBV21-1 to TRBJ2-6; the tabulated D call, TRBD1, remains unverified against the DNA. TRBV21-1 counts as a pseudogene. This CDR3 contains 18 residues.

The rearrangement links TRBV29-1 to TRBJ2-1, with D maybe TRBD1 (5 bases). Trimming stripped 3 bases from V and 10 bases from J, with 10 bases between. Per germline, CDR1 SQVTM and CDR2 ANQGSEA. The CDR3 sequence is 11 residues long. Written as DNA, the CDR3 is TGCAGCGTTGACAGGGTGACGGAGCAGTTCTTC. It translates to CSVDRVTEQFF.